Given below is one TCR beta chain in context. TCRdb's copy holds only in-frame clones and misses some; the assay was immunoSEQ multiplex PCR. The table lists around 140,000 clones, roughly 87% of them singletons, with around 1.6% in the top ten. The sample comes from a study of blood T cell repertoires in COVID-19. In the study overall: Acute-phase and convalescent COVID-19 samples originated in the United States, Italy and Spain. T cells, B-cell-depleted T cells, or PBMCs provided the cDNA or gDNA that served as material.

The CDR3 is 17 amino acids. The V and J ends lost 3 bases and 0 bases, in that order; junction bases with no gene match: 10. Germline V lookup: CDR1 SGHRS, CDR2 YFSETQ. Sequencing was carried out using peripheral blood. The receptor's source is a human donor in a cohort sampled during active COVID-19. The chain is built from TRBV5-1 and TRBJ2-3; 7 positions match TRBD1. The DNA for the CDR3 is TGCGCCAGCAGCTACCCAAGGACAGGCTCTAGCACAGATACGCAGTATTTT. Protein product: CASSYPRTGSSTDTQYF.